Listed below are T cell receptor beta chains from one sample, sequenced in a study of T cell repertoires in cytomegalovirus infection. One entry per CDR3 protein results from TCRdb running MiXCR on the reads. The sample includes 400,000 to 550,000 distinct CDR3 sequences, around 10% of them seen just once. Sequencing input: PBMCs. Receptors originate from a human donor in good health (CMV status not recorded). Some clones in this sample may be carry-over from other donors' samples. The CDR3 runs from the conserved cysteine through the conserved F or W. The D gene is left open where the match is weak. Clone size is not always given. Where it is, it says once, few, many or a class for expanded clones.

j_gene	abundance	d_gene	v_gene	CDR3nt	CDR3aa
TRBJ2-5	many	TRBD1	TRBV12-3/TRBV12-4	TGTGCCAGCGTCCTTAGGGGGCTACAAGAGACCCAGTACTTC	CASVLRGLQETQYF
TRBJ1-5	many	.	TRBV12-3/TRBV12-4	TGTGCCAGCAGTTCCGTGGGCCGGAGGCAGCCCCAGCATTTT	CASSSVGRRQPQHF
TRBJ1-1	.	.	TRBV5-1	TGCGCCAGCAGTTGGAAGGGTGAAGTCACTGAAGCTTTCTTT	CASSWKGEVTEAFF
TRBJ2-2	many	.	TRBV7-2	TGTGCCAGCAGCTTAAGGCCGAACACCGGGGAGCTGTTTTTT	CASSLRPNTGELFF
TRBJ2-5	many	.	TRBV11-2	TGTGCCAGCAGCCGTCCTATAGAGACCCAGTACTTC	CASSRPIETQYF
TRBJ2-1	.	TRBD2	TRBV20-1	TGCAGTGCTAGCACGGGGGGGTACAATGAGCAGTTCTTC	CSASTGGYNEQFF
TRBJ2-1	many	TRBD2	TRBV7-3	TGTGCCAGCAGCTCCCCACTAGCGCGATCCTACAATGAGCAGTTCTTC	CASSSPLARSYNEQFF
TRBJ1-5	many	.	TRBV6-2/TRBV6-3	TGTGCCAGCAGTTACGGGGAAGGGCAGCCCCAGCATTTT	CASSYGEGQPQHF
TRBJ2-1	many	TRBD2	TRBV20-1	TGCAGTGCTCACTTAGCGGGGGGGCCGGACAATGAGCAGTTCTTC	CSAHLAGGPDNEQFF
TRBJ1-1	many	.	TRBV7-2	TGTGCCAGCAGCTCGACAGATGACACTGAAGCTTTCTTT	CASSSTDDTEAFF
TRBJ1-4	few	.	TRBV2	TGTGCCAGCGTTAGATCGCTTGGGGTAGAAAAACTGTTTTTT	CASVRSLGVEKLFF
TRBJ2-2	many	.	TRBV19	TGTGCCAGTATAAGGTCGGGTCGGAACACCGGGGAGCTGTTTTTT	CASIRSGRNTGELFF
TRBJ1-5	many	.	TRBV28	TGTGCCAGCACTTTAGGACAGATTAATCAGCCCCAGCATTTT	CASTLGQINQPQHF
TRBJ2-7	.	TRBD1	TRBV9	TGTGCCAGCAGCGCGGGACAGCAGACCTACGAGCAGTACTTC	CASSAGQQTYEQYF
TRBJ2-5	.	TRBD1	TRBV5-6	TGTGCCAGCAGCGTGGACAGGGAAAGAGAGACCCAGTACTTC	CASSVDRERETQYF
TRBJ1-1	.	.	TRBV19	TGTGCCAGTATCGCCGACAAGAACACTGAAGCTTTCTTT	CASIADKNTEAFF